The clone carrying this TCR beta chain showed up just a few times. Assay: immunoSEQ multiplex PCR; the TCRdb copy retains only in-frame clones and omits some. The sample contains about 200,000 clones, roughly 85% of which appear only once. This record comes from a study of cytomegalovirus exposure and HLA in healthy donors. Germline V lookup: CDR1 MGHRA, CDR2 YSYEKL. This CDR3 has 14 amino acids. The V end lost 4 bases, the J end lost 5 bases, and 12 bases lay between the germline ends. The J gene is TRBJ1-5, the V gene TRBV4-1; D ambiguous. Material: PBMCs. This sequence originates from a woman younger than 30 in good health and CMV-seronegative. Here the CDR3 DNA reads TGCGCCAGCAGCCCACCGGGAGTGGATCAGCCCCAGCATTTT. This translates into CASSPPGVDQPQHF.